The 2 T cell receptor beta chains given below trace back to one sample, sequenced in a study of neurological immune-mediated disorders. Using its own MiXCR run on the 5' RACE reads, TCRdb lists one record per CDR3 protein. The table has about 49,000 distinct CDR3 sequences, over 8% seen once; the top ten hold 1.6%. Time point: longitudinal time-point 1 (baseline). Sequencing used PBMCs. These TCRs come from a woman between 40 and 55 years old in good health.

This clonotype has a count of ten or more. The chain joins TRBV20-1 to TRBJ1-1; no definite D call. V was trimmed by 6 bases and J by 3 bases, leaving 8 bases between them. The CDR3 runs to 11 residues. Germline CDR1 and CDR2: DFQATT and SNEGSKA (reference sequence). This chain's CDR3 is CSAPSDTEAFF. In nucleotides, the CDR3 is TGCAGTGCCCCCTCGGACACTGAAGCTTTCTTT.

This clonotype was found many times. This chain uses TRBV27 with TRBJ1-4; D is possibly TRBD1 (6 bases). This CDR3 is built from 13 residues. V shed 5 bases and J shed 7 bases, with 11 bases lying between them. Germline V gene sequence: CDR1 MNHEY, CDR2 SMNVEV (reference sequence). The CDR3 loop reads CASSPQGGEKLFF. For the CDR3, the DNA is TGTGCCAGCAGTCCACAGGGAGGTGAAAAACTGTTTTTT.